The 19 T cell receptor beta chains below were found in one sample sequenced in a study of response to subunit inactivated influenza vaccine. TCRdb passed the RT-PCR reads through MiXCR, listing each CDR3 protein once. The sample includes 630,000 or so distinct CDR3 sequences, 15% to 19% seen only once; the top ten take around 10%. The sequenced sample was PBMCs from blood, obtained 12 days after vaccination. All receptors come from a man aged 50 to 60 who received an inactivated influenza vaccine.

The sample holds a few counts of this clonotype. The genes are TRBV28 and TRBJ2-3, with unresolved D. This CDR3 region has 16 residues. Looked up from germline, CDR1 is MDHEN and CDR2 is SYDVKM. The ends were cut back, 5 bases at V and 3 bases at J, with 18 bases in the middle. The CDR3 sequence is CASSPPETLATDTQYF. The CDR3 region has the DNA TGTGCCAGCAGTCCCCCCGAAACCCTGGCGACAGATACGCAGTATTTT.

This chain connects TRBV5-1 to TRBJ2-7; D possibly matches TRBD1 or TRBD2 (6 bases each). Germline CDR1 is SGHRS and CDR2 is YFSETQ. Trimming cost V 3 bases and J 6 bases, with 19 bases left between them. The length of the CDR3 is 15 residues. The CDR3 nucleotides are TGCGCCAGCAGCTGGGGGGACACGGACCACGGCGAGCAGTACTTC. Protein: CASSWGDTDHGEQYF. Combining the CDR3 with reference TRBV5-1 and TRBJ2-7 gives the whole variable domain KAGVTQTPRYLIKTRGQQVTLSCSPISGHRSVSWYQQTPGQGLQFLFEYFSETQRNKGNFPGRFSGRQFSNSRSEMNVSTLELGDSALYLCASSWGDTDHGEQYFGPGTRLTVT.

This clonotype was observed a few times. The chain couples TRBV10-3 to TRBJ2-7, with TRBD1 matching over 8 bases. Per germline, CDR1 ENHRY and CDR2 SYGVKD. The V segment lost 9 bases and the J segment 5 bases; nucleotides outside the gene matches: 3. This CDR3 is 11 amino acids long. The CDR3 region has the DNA TGTGCCATTGGACAGGGAAACGAGCAGTACTTC. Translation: CAIGQGNEQYF.

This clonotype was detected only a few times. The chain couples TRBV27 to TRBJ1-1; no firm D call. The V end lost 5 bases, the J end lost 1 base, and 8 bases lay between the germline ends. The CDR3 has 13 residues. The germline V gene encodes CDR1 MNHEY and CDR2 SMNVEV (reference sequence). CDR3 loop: CASSKRRNTEAFF. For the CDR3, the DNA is TGTGCCAGCAGTAAAAGAAGGAACACTGAAGCTTTCTTT.

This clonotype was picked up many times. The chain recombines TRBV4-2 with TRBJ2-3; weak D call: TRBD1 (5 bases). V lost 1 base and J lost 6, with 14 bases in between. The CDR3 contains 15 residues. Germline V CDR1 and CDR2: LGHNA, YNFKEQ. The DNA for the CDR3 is TGTGCCAGCAGCCAAGCTAGTCAGGGAAAGGATACGCAGTATTTT. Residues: CASSQASQGKDTQYF.

The CDR3 is CASRPGTTYEQYF. CDR3 DNA sequence: TGCGCCAGCAGGCCCGGGACCACCTACGAGCAGTACTTC. The chain employs TRBV5-1 and TRBJ2-7, with D possibly called TRBD1 or TRBD2 (5 bases each). This CDR3 is 13 amino acids long. Between the trimmed V and J ends, which lost 5 bases and 2 bases, there was a span of 11 bases. Germline lookup yields CDR1 SGHRS and CDR2 YFSETQ.

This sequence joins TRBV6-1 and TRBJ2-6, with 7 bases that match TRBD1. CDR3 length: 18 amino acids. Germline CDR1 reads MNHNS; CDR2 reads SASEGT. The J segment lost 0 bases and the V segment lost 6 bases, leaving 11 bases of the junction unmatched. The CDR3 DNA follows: TGTGCCAGCAGGGTGGACAGGACCCTCCACTCTGGGGCCAACGTCCTGACTTTC. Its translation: CASRVDRTLHSGANVLTF.

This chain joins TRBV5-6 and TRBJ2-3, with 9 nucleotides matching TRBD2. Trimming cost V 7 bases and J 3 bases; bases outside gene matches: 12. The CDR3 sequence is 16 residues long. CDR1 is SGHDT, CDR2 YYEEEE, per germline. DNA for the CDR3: TGTGCCAGCGCCAATCTGGCGCGGGAGGGGACAGATACGCAGTATTTT. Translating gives CASANLAREGTDTQYF.

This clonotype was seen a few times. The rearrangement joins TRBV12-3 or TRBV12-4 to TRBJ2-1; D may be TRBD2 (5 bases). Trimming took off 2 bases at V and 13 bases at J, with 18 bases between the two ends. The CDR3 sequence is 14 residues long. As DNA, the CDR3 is TGTGCCAGCAGTTTATTTGAGGGCCAGCCGTTTCAGTTCTTC. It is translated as CASSLFEGQPFQFF.

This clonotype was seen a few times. CDR3: CASSEYAAFGELFF. The CDR3 bases are TGTGCCAGCAGTGAATATGCGGCCTTTGGGGAGCTGTTTTTT. This rearrangement joins TRBV25-1 to TRBJ2-2; D is undetermined. CDR3 size: 14 residues. CDR1 and CDR2 from the germline V gene are MGHDK and SYGVNS. The V end was cut by 0 bases, the J end by 8 bases, with 10 bases between.

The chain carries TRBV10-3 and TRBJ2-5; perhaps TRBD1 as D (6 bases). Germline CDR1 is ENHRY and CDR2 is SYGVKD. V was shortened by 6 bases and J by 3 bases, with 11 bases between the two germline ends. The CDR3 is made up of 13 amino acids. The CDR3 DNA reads TGTGCCATCAGGGGGAACAGGGAAGAGACCCAGTACTTC. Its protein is CAIRGNREETQYF.

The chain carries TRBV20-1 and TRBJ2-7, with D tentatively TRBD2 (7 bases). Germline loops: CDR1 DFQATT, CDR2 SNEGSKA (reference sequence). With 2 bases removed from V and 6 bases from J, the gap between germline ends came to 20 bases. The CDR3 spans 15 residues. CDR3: CSARFAGALLTEQYF. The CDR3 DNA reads TGCAGTGCTAGATTTGCGGGGGCTCTCCTGACCGAGCAGTACTTC.

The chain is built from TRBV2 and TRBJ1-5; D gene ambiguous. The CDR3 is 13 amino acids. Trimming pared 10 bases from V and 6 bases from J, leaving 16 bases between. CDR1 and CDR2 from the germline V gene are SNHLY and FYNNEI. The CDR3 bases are TGTGCCACCCAGCGGAGGGAGACTCAGCCCCAGCATTTT. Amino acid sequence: CATQRRETQPQHF.

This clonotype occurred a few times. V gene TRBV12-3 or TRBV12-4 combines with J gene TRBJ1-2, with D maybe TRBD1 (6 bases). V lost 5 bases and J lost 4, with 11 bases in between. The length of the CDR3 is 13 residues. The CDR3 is CASSPGAAYGYTF. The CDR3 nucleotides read TGTGCCAGCAGTCCAGGGGCAGCCTATGGCTACACCTTC.

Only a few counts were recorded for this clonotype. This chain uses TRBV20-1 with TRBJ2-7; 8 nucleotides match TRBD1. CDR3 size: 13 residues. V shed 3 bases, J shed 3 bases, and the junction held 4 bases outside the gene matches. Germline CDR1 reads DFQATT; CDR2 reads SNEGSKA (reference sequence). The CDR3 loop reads CSASRTGLYEQYF. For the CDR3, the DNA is TGCAGTGCTAGTCGGACAGGGCTCTACGAGCAGTACTTC.

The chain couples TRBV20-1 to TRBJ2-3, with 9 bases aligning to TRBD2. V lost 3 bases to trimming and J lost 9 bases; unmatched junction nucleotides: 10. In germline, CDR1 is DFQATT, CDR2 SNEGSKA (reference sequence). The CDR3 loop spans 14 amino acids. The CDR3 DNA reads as TGCAGTGCTAGGTACGCTAGCGGGGACGGCACGCAGTATTTT. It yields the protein CSARYASGDGTQYF.

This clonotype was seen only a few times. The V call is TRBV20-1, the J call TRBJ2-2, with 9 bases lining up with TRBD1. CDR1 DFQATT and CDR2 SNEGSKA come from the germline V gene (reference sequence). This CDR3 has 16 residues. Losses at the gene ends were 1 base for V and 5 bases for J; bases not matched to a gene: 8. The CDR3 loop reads CSARVGGQGGTGELFF. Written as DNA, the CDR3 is TGCAGTGCTAGAGTTGGGGGACAGGGTGGGACCGGGGAGCTGTTTTTT.

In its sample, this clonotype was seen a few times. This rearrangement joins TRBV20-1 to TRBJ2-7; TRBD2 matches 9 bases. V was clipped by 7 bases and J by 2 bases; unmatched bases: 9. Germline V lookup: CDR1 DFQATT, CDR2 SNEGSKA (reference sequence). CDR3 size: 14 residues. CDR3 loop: CSGAGLAGTYEQYF. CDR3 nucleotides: TGCAGTGGGGCGGGGCTAGCGGGGACCTACGAGCAGTACTTC.

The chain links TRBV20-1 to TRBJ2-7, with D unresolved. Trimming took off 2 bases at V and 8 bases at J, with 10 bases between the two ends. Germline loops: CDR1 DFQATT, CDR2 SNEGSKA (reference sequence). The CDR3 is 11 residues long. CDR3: CSARREGQQYF. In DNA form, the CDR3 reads TGCAGTGCTAGACGTGAAGGACAGCAGTACTTC.